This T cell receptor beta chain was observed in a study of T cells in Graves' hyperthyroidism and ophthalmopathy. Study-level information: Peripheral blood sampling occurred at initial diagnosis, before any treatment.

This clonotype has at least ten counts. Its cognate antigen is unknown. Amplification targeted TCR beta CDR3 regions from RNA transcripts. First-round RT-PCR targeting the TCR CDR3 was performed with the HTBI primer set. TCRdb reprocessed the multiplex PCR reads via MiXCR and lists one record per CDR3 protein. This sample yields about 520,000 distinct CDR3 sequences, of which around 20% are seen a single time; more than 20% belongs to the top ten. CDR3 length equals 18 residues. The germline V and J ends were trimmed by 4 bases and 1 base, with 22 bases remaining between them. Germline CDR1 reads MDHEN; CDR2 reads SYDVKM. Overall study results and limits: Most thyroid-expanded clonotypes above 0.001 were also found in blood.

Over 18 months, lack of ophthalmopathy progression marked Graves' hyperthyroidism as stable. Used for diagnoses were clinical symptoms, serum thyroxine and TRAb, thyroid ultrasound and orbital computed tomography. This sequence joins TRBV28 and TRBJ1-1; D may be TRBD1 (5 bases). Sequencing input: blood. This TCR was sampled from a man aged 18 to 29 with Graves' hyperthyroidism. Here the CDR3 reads CASSYGRWGNNKNTEAFF. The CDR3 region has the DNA TGTGCCAGCAGTTACGGGAGGTGGGGGAACAATAAGAACACTGAAGCTTTCTTT.